The T cell receptor beta chain described here comes from a study of blood T cell repertoires in COVID-19. This CDR3 has 15 residues. V was clipped by 0 bases and J by 3 bases, with 11 bases between them. Germline V lookup: CDR1 SGDLS, CDR2 YYNGEE. The repertoire was sequenced with immunoSEQ multiplex PCR; TCRdb's copy has only in-frame clones and lacks some. The sample has about 58,000 clones, around four fifths seen once. The clonotype originates from a man in his sixties with COVID-19, enrolled during active disease. The V and J genes are TRBV9 and TRBJ2-3, with a tentative D call TRBD1 (6 bases). The sequencing sample was made of peripheral blood. DNA for the CDR3: TGTGCCAGCAGCGTAGAGGGACATGCTACAGATACGCAGTATTTT. Protein product: CASSVEGHATDTQYF.